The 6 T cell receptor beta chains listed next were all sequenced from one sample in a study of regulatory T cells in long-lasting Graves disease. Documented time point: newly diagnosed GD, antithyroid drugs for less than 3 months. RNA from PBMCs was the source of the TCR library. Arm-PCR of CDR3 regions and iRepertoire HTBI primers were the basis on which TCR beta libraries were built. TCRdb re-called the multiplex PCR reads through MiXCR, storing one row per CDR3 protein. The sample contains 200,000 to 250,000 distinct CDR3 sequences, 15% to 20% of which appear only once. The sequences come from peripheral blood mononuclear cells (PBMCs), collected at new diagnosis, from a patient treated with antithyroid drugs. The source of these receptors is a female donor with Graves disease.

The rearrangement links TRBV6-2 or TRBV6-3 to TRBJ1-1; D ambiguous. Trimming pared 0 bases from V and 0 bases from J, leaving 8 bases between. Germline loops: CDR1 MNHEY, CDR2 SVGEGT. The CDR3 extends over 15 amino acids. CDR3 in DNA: TGTGCCAGCAGTTACTCCTCGCGGATGAACACTGAAGCTTTCTTT. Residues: CASSYSSRMNTEAFF.

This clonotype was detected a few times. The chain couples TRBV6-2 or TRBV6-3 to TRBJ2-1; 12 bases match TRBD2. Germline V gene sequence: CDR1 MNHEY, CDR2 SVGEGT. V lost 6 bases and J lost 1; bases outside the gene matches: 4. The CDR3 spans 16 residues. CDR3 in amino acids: CASRTSGRGSYNEQFF. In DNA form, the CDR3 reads TGTGCCAGCAGGACTAGCGGGAGAGGGTCCTACAATGAGCAGTTCTTC.

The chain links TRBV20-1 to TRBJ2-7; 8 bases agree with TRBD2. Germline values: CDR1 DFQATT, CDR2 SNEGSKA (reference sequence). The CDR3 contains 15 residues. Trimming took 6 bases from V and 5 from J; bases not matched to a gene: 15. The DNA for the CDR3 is TGCAGTGCCGCGTTTGGGGCTAGCGGGTCCGACGAGCAGTACTTC. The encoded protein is CSAAFGASGSDEQYF.

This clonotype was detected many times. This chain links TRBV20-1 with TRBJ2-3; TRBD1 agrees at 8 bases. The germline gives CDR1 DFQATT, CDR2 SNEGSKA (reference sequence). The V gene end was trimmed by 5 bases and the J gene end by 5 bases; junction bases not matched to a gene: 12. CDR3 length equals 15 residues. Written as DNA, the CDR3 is TGCAGTGCTCTCCAGGGGGCAGAGAGACAAGATACGCAGTATTTT. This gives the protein CSALQGAERQDTQYF.

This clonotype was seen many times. CDR3 sequence reads: CSARTDPNTEAFF. The DNA for the CDR3 is TGCAGTGCTCGAACAGACCCGAACACTGAAGCTTTCTTT. This sequence joins TRBV20-1 and TRBJ1-1; D gene unclear. Germline CDR1 reads DFQATT; CDR2 reads SNEGSKA (reference sequence). This CDR3 region has 13 residues. The germline V and J ends were trimmed by 5 bases and 1 base, with 11 bases remaining between them.

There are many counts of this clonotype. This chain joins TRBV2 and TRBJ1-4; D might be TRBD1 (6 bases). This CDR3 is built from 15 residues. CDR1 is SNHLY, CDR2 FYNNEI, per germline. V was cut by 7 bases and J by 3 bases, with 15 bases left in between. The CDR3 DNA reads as TGTGCCAGCATGGCCCGGGGGGCGGCTAATGAAAAACTGTTTTTT. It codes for CASMARGAANEKLFF.